Detailed here is one T cell receptor (beta chain). Its antigen is unidentified. The record originates from a study of CXCR3-negative and CXCR3-positive naive CD8 T cells. TRB cDNA was prepared as libraries by UMI-labeled 5' RACE. TCRdb re-called the 5' RACE reads and catalogs CDR3 proteins one per entry, DNA excluded. The sample data list 20,000 to 25,000 distinct CDR3 sequences. The study's findings and limits: Once cells were cryopreserved, CXCR3 expression went down partly, and most assays used fresh PBMCs.

Per germline, CDR1 SEHNR and CDR2 FQNEAQ (reference sequence). This CDR3 contains 14 residues. This TCR derives from a human donor in good health. Some clones in this sample may be carry-over from other donors' samples. The source material was memory CD8+ T cells from blood. The chain employs TRBV7-9 and TRBJ2-5; the TRBD1 assignment by TCRdb is unverifiable without DNA. The chain's CDR3 is CASSLSRGQETQYF.